These 26 T cell receptor beta chains came from one sample sequenced in a study of graft-versus-host responses after intestinal transplantation. TCRdb's table, derived via immunoSEQ multiplex PCR, lists solely in-frame clones and lacks some. The sample holds some 40,000 clones; around nine tenths are singletons and the top ten take approximately 4.7%. The material sequenced was PBMCs, taken 524 days after transplant. All receptors come from a human patient who received an intestinal transplant, so some T cells may come from the graft donor.

This sequence joins TRBV5-6 and TRBJ2-1; 9 bases fit TRBD2. The V and J ends lost 0 bases and 1 base, in that order; junction bases with no gene match: 2. Germline lookup yields CDR1 SGHDT and CDR2 YYEEEE. The CDR3 is 16 residues long. Here the CDR3 DNA reads TGTGCCAGCAGCTTGGGGGCGGGAGGGTCCTACAATGAGCAGTTCTTC. This sequence encodes CASSLGAGGSYNEQFF.

This clone was seen only once. This chain links TRBV6-1 with TRBJ1-5, with D perhaps TRBD1 (6 bases). Germline V gene lookup returns CDR1 MNHNS and CDR2 SASEGT. The V end was cut by 3 bases, the J end by 1 base, with 13 bases between. This CDR3 has 16 residues. This chain's CDR3 is CASSENLGQSNQPQHF. The DNA for the CDR3 is TGTGCCAGCAGTGAGAACCTAGGACAGAGCAATCAGCCCCAGCATTTT.

V and J are TRBV5-1 and TRBJ2-7; 10 nucleotides agree with TRBD1. The CDR3 runs to 14 residues. Germline lookup yields CDR1 SGHRS and CDR2 YFSETQ. With V trimmed by 3 bases and J by 1 base, 1 base remained unmatched. The CDR3 loop is CASSWTGGSYEQYF. CDR3 DNA sequence: TGCGCCAGCAGCTGGACAGGGGGGTCCTACGAGCAGTACTTC.

The genes are TRBV6-1 and TRBJ1-5; D uncertain. The V gene lost 4 bases and the J gene lost 3 bases, with 13 bases spanning the gap. The CDR3 is 15 amino acids. Germline V gene lookup returns CDR1 MNHNS and CDR2 SASEGT. The DNA for the CDR3 is TGTGCCAGCAGTGTTTTTCCCTCGGACAATCAGCCCCAGCATTTT. Translated, it gives CASSVFPSDNQPQHF.

CDR3 amino acids: CAISGSSGVSYEQYF. The CDR3 DNA reads TGTGCCATCAGTGGTTCGTCGGGAGTAAGCTACGAGCAGTACTTC. The chain links TRBV10-3 to TRBJ2-7; a possible D gene is TRBD2 (6 bases). The CDR3 consists of 15 residues. The ends were cut back, 4 bases at V and 3 bases at J, with 16 bases in the middle. Germline values: CDR1 ENHRY, CDR2 SYGVKD.

This chain links TRBV5-1 with TRBJ1-3, with unresolved D. V was shortened by 4 bases and J by 1 base, with 15 bases between the two germline ends. The CDR3 contains 16 residues. Germline V gene lookup returns CDR1 SGHRS and CDR2 YFSETQ. CDR3 region: CASSPLSGISGNTIYF. In DNA form, the CDR3 reads TGCGCCAGCAGCCCTCTGTCGGGGATATCTGGAAACACCATATATTTT.

This clone was found once. The chain is built from TRBV5-6 and TRBJ2-7, with a possible D match to TRBD1 (5 bases). The germline V gene has CDR1 SGHDT and CDR2 YYEEEE. The V end was cut by 4 bases, the J end by 4 bases, with 12 bases between. The CDR3 is made up of 13 amino acids. As DNA, the CDR3 is TGTGCCAGCAGCCTACCAGGACATTACGAGCAGTACTTC. Translated, it gives CASSLPGHYEQYF.

This sequence joins TRBV11-2 and TRBJ2-3, with TRBD2 identical over 9 bases. The germline CDR1 and CDR2 sequences are SGHAT and FQNNGV. The CDR3 extends over 16 amino acids. Unmatched junction bases numbered 5, after V lost 1 base and J lost 3 bases. For the CDR3, the DNA is TGTGCCAGCAGCTTAGTAGCGGGAGCGGCTACAGATACGCAGTATTTT. This gives the protein CASSLVAGAATDTQYF. The entire variable domain, with the rest obtained from reference TRBV11-2 and TRBJ2-3, is as follows: EAGVAQSPRYKIIEKRQSVAFWCNPISGHATLYWYQQILGQGPKLLIQFQNNGVVDDSQLPKDRFSAERLKGVDSTLKIQPAKLEDSAVYLCASSLVAGAATDTQYFGPGTRLTVL.

The chain couples TRBV6-5 to TRBJ2-7, with 9 bases matching TRBD2. Germline trimming cut 8 bases from V and 6 bases from J; bases unmatched to any gene: 8. CDR1 is MNHEY and CDR2 is SVGAGI in the germline V gene. This CDR3 comprises 13 residues. CDR3 sequence reads: CASRSGRLGEQYF. The CDR3, as DNA: TGTGCCAGCCGGAGCGGGAGGCTCGGCGAGCAGTACTTC.

The chain is built from TRBV7-6 and TRBJ2-5; D unclear. This CDR3 contains 19 residues. V was clipped by 0 bases and J by 0 bases, with 20 bases between them. The germline CDR1 and CDR2 sequences are SGHVS and FNYEAQ. As DNA, the CDR3 is TGTGCCAGCAGCTTAGCCCGGAGCCCAACACGGACGGACCAAGAGACCCAGTACTTC. Its translation: CASSLARSPTRTDQETQYF.

The V call is TRBV7-9, the J call TRBJ2-7; 10 bases fit TRBD2. The CDR3 contains 13 residues. Germline V gene lookup returns CDR1 SEHNR and CDR2 FQNEAQ (reference sequence). With V trimmed by 10 bases and J by 2 bases, 5 bases remained unmatched. CDR3 sequence (DNA): TGTGCCACCGGGACTAGCGATACCTACGAGCAGTACTTC. It codes for CATGTSDTYEQYF. The full variable domain, its missing parts supplied by reference TRBV7-9 and TRBJ2-7, is DTGVSQNPRHKITKRGQNVTFRCDPISEHNRLYWYRQTLGQGPEFLTYFQNEAQLEKSRLLSDRFSAERPKGSFSTLEIQRTEQGDSAMYLCATGTSDTYEQYFGPGTRLTVT.

The chain has TRBV2 and TRBJ2-7; D not certain. The germline CDR1 and CDR2 sequences are SNHLY and FYNNEI. CDR3 length: 12 residues. V was shortened by 6 bases and J by 2 bases, with 8 bases between the two germline ends. The CDR3 is CASRLQPYEQYF. For the CDR3, the DNA is TGTGCCAGCAGATTACAGCCCTACGAGCAGTACTTC.

This clone was found once. V and J are TRBV25-1 and TRBJ1-6; a possible D gene is TRBD1 (5 bases). The CDR3 length is 14 residues. CDR1 is MGHDK and CDR2 is SYGVNS in the germline V gene. V gave up 2 bases and J gave up 7 bases, with 9 bases separating them. CDR3 sequence (DNA): TGTGCCAGCAGTGAAGGGGGGTGGAATTCACCCCTCCACTTT. This sequence encodes CASSEGGWNSPLHF.

The chain employs TRBV5-4 and TRBJ2-3; 14 bases match TRBD2. The CDR3 totals 18 residues. Germline lookup yields CDR1 SGHNT and CDR2 YYREEE (reference sequence). With 3 bases clipped from V and 6 bases from J, the junction kept 12 bases outside the gene matches. The CDR3 coding sequence is TGTGCCAGCAGCTCAGGACTAGCGGGAGGCCTGAGGGCGGATACGCAGTATTTT. As protein: CASSSGLAGGLRADTQYF.

The chain employs TRBV18 and TRBJ2-2; 7 bases are a match to TRBD2. This CDR3 is built from 16 residues. Trimming at V came to 4 bases and at J to 0 bases, leaving 5 bases not matched to a gene. CDR1 and CDR2 (germline): KGHSH, LQKENI. The CDR3 loop reads CASSRERDANTGELFF. For the CDR3, the DNA is TGTGCCAGCTCACGCGAGCGGGACGCGAACACCGGGGAGCTGTTTTTT. The entire variable domain, with the rest obtained from reference TRBV18 and TRBJ2-2, is as follows: NAGVMQNPRHLVRRRGQEARLRCSPMKGHSHVYWYRQLPEEGLKFMVYLQKENIIDESGMPKERFSAEFPKEGPSILRIQQVVRGDSAAYFCASSRERDANTGELFFGEGSRLTVL.

This chain uses TRBV10-2 with TRBJ2-5, with a tentative D call TRBD1 (6 bases). Germline CDR1 is WSHSY and CDR2 is SAAADI. The CDR3 is 14 amino acids. V was trimmed by 7 bases and J by 3 bases, leaving 15 bases between them. CDR3 loop: CASKGVGREETQYF. In DNA form, the CDR3 reads TGCGCCAGCAAGGGGGTTGGAAGAGAAGAGACCCAGTACTTC.

This chain links TRBV10-3 with TRBJ2-3, with a weak D call TRBD2 (5 bases). The CDR3 length is 15 residues. V shed 2 bases and J shed 0 bases, with 9 bases lying between them. Germline V gene data show CDR1 as ENHRY and CDR2 as SYGVKD. The CDR3 protein is CAISEGVASTDTQYF. CDR3 bases: TGTGCCATCAGTGAGGGGGTAGCGAGCACAGATACGCAGTATTTT.

The V and J genes are TRBV7-3 and TRBJ2-7; 8 nucleotides align to TRBD2. Trimming at V came to 4 bases and at J to 6 bases, leaving 5 bases not matched to a gene. The CDR3 is made up of 13 amino acids. Germline V CDR1 and CDR2: SGHTA, FQGTGA. The CDR3 nucleotides are TGTGCCAGCAGCTCCTCGGGAGGGGGCGAGCAGTACTTC. Its protein product is CASSSSGGGEQYF.

This clone turned up a few times. This sequence joins TRBV18 and TRBJ1-5; 9 nucleotides match TRBD1. The V gene end was trimmed by 3 bases and the J gene end by 3 bases; junction bases not matched to a gene: 3. Germline V gene lookup returns CDR1 KGHSH and CDR2 LQKENI. CDR3 length equals 15 residues. The CDR3 spells CASSPGTGHNQPQHF. Here the CDR3 DNA reads TGTGCCAGCTCACCTGGGACAGGGCACAATCAGCCCCAGCATTTT. The full variable domain, its missing parts supplied by reference TRBV18 and TRBJ1-5, is NAGVMQNPRHLVRRRGQEARLRCSPMKGHSHVYWYRQLPEEGLKFMVYLQKENIIDESGMPKERFSAEFPKEGPSILRIQQVVRGDSAAYFCASSPGTGHNQPQHFGDGTRLSIL.

J is TRBJ2-7 and V is TRBV5-1; D tentatively reads TRBD1 or TRBD2 (5 bases each). The CDR3 is made up of 14 amino acids. Looked up from germline, CDR1 is SGHRS and CDR2 is YFSETQ. Trimming pared 3 bases from V and 2 bases from J, leaving 12 bases between. CDR3: CASSSGTVPYEQYF. CDR3 nucleotides: TGCGCCAGCAGCTCAGGGACGGTTCCCTACGAGCAGTACTTC.

This rearrangement joins TRBV29-1 to TRBJ2-1; the match to TRBD2 covers 13 bases. The length of the CDR3 is 16 residues. Trimming took 6 bases from V and 6 from J; bases not matched to a gene: 11. Germline V lookup: CDR1 SQVTM, CDR2 ANQGSEA. CDR3 DNA sequence: TGCAGCGTCGCGGGGACTAGCGGGAATAGGGGCAATGAGCAGTTCTTC. This translates into CSVAGTSGNRGNEQFF.

This rearrangement joins TRBV5-4 to TRBJ1-3, with D possibly matching TRBD1 (5 bases). The CDR3 is 14 residues long. Trimming removed 2 bases from V and 4 bases from J, with 10 bases in between. The germline gives CDR1 SGHNT, CDR2 YYREEE (reference sequence). The CDR3 reads CASSFGGEGNTIYF. CDR3 DNA: TGTGCCAGCAGCTTCGGAGGGGAAGGAAACACCATATATTTT.

The J gene is TRBJ1-3, the V gene TRBV7-9; TRBD1 is a possible D gene (6 bases). The CDR3 contains 14 residues. Trimming took off 9 bases at V and 2 bases at J, with 14 bases between the two ends. From germline, CDR1 is SEHNR and CDR2 FQNEAQ (reference sequence). CDR3 protein: CASAMDSTGNTIYF. The CDR3 DNA is TGTGCCAGTGCCATGGACAGTACTGGAAACACCATATATTTT.

The genes are TRBV4-1 and TRBJ1-3; the match to TRBD1 covers 8 bases. V shed 2 bases, J shed 0 bases, and the junction held 3 bases outside the gene matches. Germline V gene sequence: CDR1 MGHRA, CDR2 YSYEKL. The CDR3 extends over 16 amino acids. CDR3 region: CASSQWDRSSGNTIYF. For the CDR3, the DNA is TGCGCCAGCAGCCAATGGGACAGGAGCTCTGGAAACACCATATATTTT.

J is TRBJ2-7 and V is TRBV7-2; a weak D match, TRBD2 (6 bases). V lost 1 base to trimming and J lost 0 bases, with 16 bases between them. Germline loops: CDR1 SGHTA, CDR2 FQGNSA. The CDR3 totals 17 residues. CDR3 sequence: CASSLVGGWGSSYEQYF. The CDR3 DNA follows: TGTGCCAGCAGCTTAGTGGGGGGATGGGGTAGCTCCTACGAGCAGTACTTC.

This clone was recorded a few times. This sample includes further DNA sequences coding for the same CDR3. The rearrangement links TRBV4-2 to TRBJ2-7; the D is unclear. The V gene's germline CDR1 is LGHNA and CDR2 YNFKEQ. CDR3 length equals 12 residues. V was pared by 1 base and J by 4 bases, with 5 bases between. The CDR3 DNA sequence: TGTGCCAGCAGCCAAGGCCCATACGAGCAGTACTTC. Translation gives CASSQGPYEQYF.